This entry lists 14 T cell receptor beta chains sequenced from one sample in a study of cytotoxic CD8 clonotypes in ibrutinib-treated CLL (dated by TCRdb to the early 2020s). This specimen's time point label, interpreted: progressive disease on ibrutinib. Library prep was done by the immunoSEQ multiplex PCR assay. The clones in this table, taken by TCRdb from immuneACCESS, are in-frame only. Not every clone is retained; where verified, under half of the shortfall comes from an unresolved V gene, and the cause of the rest is unknown. This sample lists about 40,000 clones; less than 85% were detected once. The top ten hold around 10% of the sample. Sample: PBMCs, taken at disease progression, from a patient treated with ibrutinib. These receptors were obtained from a human donor with chronic lymphocytic leukemia.

A single count supports this clone. This sequence joins TRBV4-1 and TRBJ2-5; D may correspond to TRBD1 or TRBD2 (5 bases each). V was shortened by 4 bases and J by 2 bases, with 11 bases between the two germline ends. The CDR3 runs 14 residues. Germline loops: CDR1 MGHRA, CDR2 YSYEKL. This CDR3 reads CASSRRDQQETQYF. The CDR3 nucleotides are TGCGCCAGCAGCCGCCGGGACCAACAAGAGACCCAGTACTTC.

This clone has only a few counts. The rearrangement uses TRBV6-5 and TRBJ1-1; possibly TRBD1 for D (5 bases). Trimming removed 6 bases from V and 8 bases from J, with 13 bases in between. The CDR3 spans 12 residues. CDR1 is MNHEY and CDR2 is SVGAGI in the germline V gene. In DNA, the CDR3 is TGTGCCAGCAGCCTAGACAGACTAGAAGCTTTCTTT. Protein product: CASSLDRLEAFF.

This chain joins TRBV10-3 and TRBJ1-5; no reliable D call. Germline V gives CDR1 ENHRY, CDR2 SYGVKD. This CDR3 spans 12 amino acids. The V gene lost 6 bases and the J gene lost 5 bases, with 8 bases spanning the gap. CDR3 in amino acids: CAIRGGDQPQHF. The CDR3 nucleotides read TGTGCCATCAGGGGTGGCGATCAGCCCCAGCATTTT.

The V call is TRBV5-1, the J call TRBJ1-1, with D perhaps matching TRBD1 (6 bases). The germline gives CDR1 SGHRS, CDR2 YFSETQ. The CDR3 runs to 14 residues. Deletions cut 5 bases from V and 1 base from J, with 12 bases between. The CDR3: CASSSRGENTEAFF. In DNA form, the CDR3 reads TGCGCCAGCAGTTCCAGGGGCGAGAACACTGAAGCTTTCTTT.

The rearrangement links TRBV11-2 to TRBJ1-1; D not resolved. Trimming left V 5 bases short and J 3 bases short, with 13 bases between. CDR1 SGHAT and CDR2 FQNNGV come from the germline V gene. This CDR3 has 14 amino acids. CDR3 sequence (DNA): TGTGCCAGCAGCGGGATTCTGCCAGACACTGAAGCTTTCTTT. The encoded protein is CASSGILPDTEAFF.

This chain joins TRBV20-1 and TRBJ2-1; unclear D gene. Trimming stripped 7 bases from V and 4 bases from J, with 5 bases between. Germline V CDR1 and CDR2: DFQATT, SNEGSKA (reference sequence). The CDR3 runs to 10 residues. CDR3 DNA: TGCAGTGTTGCGTACAATGAGCAGTTCTTC. It yields the protein CSVAYNEQFF.

This chain links TRBV13 with TRBJ2-5; no reliable D call. Germline V gives CDR1 PRHDT, CDR2 FYEKMQ (reference sequence). This CDR3 region has 14 residues. The ends were cut back, 5 bases at V and 4 bases at J, with 14 bases in the middle. The CDR3: CASSGLVGGETQYF. CDR3 DNA sequence: TGTGCCAGCAGCGGTCTAGTGGGTGGAGAGACCCAGTACTTC. The whole variable domain, remainder taken from reference TRBV13 and TRBJ2-5, is AAGVIQSPRHLIKEKRETATLKCYPIPRHDTVYWYQQGPGQDPQFLISFYEKMQSDKGSIPDRFSAQQFSDYHSELNMSSLELGDSALYFCASSGLVGGETQYFGPGTRLLVL.

This chain connects TRBV6-6 to TRBJ1-6, with D maybe TRBD1 (5 bases). CDR1 and CDR2 from the germline V gene are MNHNY and SVGAGI (reference sequence). Trimming removed 5 bases from V and 8 bases from J, with 13 bases in between. The CDR3 spans 14 residues. In DNA, the CDR3 is TGTGCCAGCAGTCCCCCAGGGCTTGATTCACCCCTCCACTTT. It codes for CASSPPGLDSPLHF.

This clone has a handful of counts. V is TRBV13 and J is TRBJ2-1; no firm D call. Germline CDR1 PRHDT, CDR2 FYEKMQ (reference sequence). The CDR3 extends over 14 amino acids. Trimming removed 5 bases from V and 8 bases from J, with 16 bases in between. The CDR3 DNA reads TGTGCCAGCAGCCCCAAAAGACTCAGACATGAGCAGTTCTTC. It encodes CASSPKRLRHEQFF.

This chain links TRBV27 with TRBJ2-1; D call uncertain. Trimming removed 4 bases at V and 2 bases at J, with 9 bases between. The germline gives CDR1 MNHEY, CDR2 SMNVEV (reference sequence). This CDR3 has 14 amino acids. CDR3 in DNA: TGTGCCAGCAGTTGGACGGTCACCTACAATGAGCAGTTCTTC. It encodes CASSWTVTYNEQFF.

The table lists this clone with a few counts. The chain joins TRBV10-1 to TRBJ1-3; the match to TRBD1 covers 7 bases. This CDR3 comprises 14 residues. The V gene's germline CDR1 is WNHNN and CDR2 SYGVQD (reference sequence). The V and J ends lost 5 bases and 4 bases, in that order; junction bases with no gene match: 5. The CDR3 DNA sequence: TGCGCCAGCAGTCGGGACAGAATCGGAAACACCATATATTTT. Protein: CASSRDRIGNTIYF.

The chain is built from TRBV7-9 and TRBJ2-7; 8 bases line up with TRBD1. Per the germline V gene, CDR1 is SEHNR and CDR2 is FQNEAQ (reference sequence). The V and J ends lost 4 bases and 8 bases, in that order; junction bases with no gene match: 10. The CDR3 runs to 14 residues. CDR3 DNA sequence: TGTGCCAGCAGCTCTTCAGGGGGCCAGAGGAAGCAGTACTTC. Amino acids: CASSSSGGQRKQYF.

The J gene is TRBJ1-5, the V gene TRBV6-6; D might be TRBD1 (6 bases). The V and J ends lost 6 bases and 0 bases respectively, with 15 bases between them. The CDR3 sequence is 16 residues long. Looked up from germline, CDR1 is MNHNY and CDR2 is SVGAGI (reference sequence). DNA for the CDR3: TGTGCCAGCAGCCGTAGACAGGTCAATAGCAATCAGCCCCAGCATTTT. Encoded protein: CASSRRQVNSNQPQHF.

The chain uses TRBV2 and TRBJ2-7; D ambiguous. V was trimmed by 5 bases and J by 6 bases, leaving 11 bases between them. The length of the CDR3 is 12 residues. CDR1 and CDR2 from the germline V gene are SNHLY and FYNNEI. CDR3 sequence: CASSPDSGEQYF. For the CDR3, the DNA is TGTGCCAGCAGTCCTGACTCTGGCGAGCAGTACTTC.